This paragraph covers one T cell receptor (beta chain) sequence. Its antigen is not identified. The data belong to a study of OX40 agonist ivuxolimab in advanced cancers. Study overall: Head and neck, renal cell, melanoma or hepatocellular carcinoma were the cancers that dose-escalation patients had.

Study conclusions and caveats: Clonal expansion in partial responders at 0.1-3.0 mg/kg ranked among the lowest. Certain nonresponding patients likewise had low normalized T-cell clonal expansion.

Clones were sequenced by immunoSEQ multiplex PCR, and TCRdb holds only the in-frame ones, with some missing. The table lists about 68,000 clones, about 83% of them singletons. V dropped 3 bases and J dropped 6 bases, with 16 bases sitting between them. The germline V gene encodes CDR1 SGHRS and CDR2 YFSETQ. CDR3 length: 15 residues. The TCR sequence derives from an adult with an advanced solid tumor such as melanoma, head and neck, liver or kidney cancer. The sequencing here drew on CD4+ or CD8+ T cells sorted from blood, taken in a trial of the OX40 agonist ivuxolimab. The chain links TRBV5-1 to TRBJ2-1; the D call may be TRBD1 or TRBD2 (5 bases each). This CDR3 is CASSSGASYANEQFF. DNA for the CDR3: TGCGCCAGCAGCTCCGGGGCGTCGTATGCCAATGAGCAGTTCTTC.